The clone carrying this T cell receptor beta chain has ten or more counts. Antigen: not known. The sample belongs to a study of neurological immune-mediated disorders. It was by 5'RACE with 10-nucleotide random UMIs that the cDNA was made. TCRdb recomputed calls from the 5' RACE reads with MiXCR, one row per CDR3 protein. In the table there are 42,000 or so distinct CDR3 sequences, roughly 2.5% of which are singletons. Trimming removed 3 bases at V and 6 bases at J, with 15 bases between. The CDR3 totals 15 residues. Points from the study as a whole: None of the CDR3 amino acid sequences in expanded clones turned up in more than one subject, which points to private repertoires in all groups.

The rearrangement links TRBV12-3 or TRBV12-4 to TRBJ2-4; TRBD2 is a possible D gene (6 bases). Material: PBMCs. The clonotype comes from a man aged 25-40 years with multiple sclerosis. CDR3 DNA sequence: TGTGCCAGCAGTTTGGGGACTGGGGGTATAAACATTCAGTACTTC. This translates into CASSLGTGGINIQYF.